What follows are 12 T cell receptor beta chains derived from one specimen sequenced in a study of Graves' ophthalmopathy and Graves' hyperthyroidism. Amplification of TCR beta CDR3 regions used RNA transcripts. Second-round multiplex PCR followed a first-round RT-PCR using HTBI primers. From the multiplex PCR reads, TCRdb called clonotypes with MiXCR, one entry per CDR3 protein. The table shows tens of thousands of distinct CDR3 sequences, with 52% occurring only once. The specimen sequenced was peripheral blood. The origin of the receptors is an adult man with Graves' ophthalmopathy.

The chain recombines TRBV24-1 with TRBJ2-7; D gene unclear. Germline CDR1 KGHDR, CDR2 SFDVKD. Trimming removed 3 bases from V and 8 bases from J, with 13 bases in between. This CDR3 contains 13 residues. This CDR3 is CATSDGGQPQQYF. The CDR3 DNA reads as TGTGCCACCAGTGATGGTGGTCAGCCCCAGCAGTACTTC.

This clonotype has a single count. The gene calls are TRBV6-1 and TRBJ2-7; D possibly uses TRBD1 or TRBD2 (7 bases each). This CDR3 is built from 15 residues. The germline gives CDR1 MNHNS, CDR2 SASEGT. The ends were cut back, 0 bases at V and 2 bases at J, with 11 bases in the middle. The CDR3 here is CASSEAAGQPYEQYF. In DNA form, the CDR3 reads TGTGCCAGCAGTGAAGCAGCGGGACAGCCCTACGAGCAGTACTTC.

This chain connects TRBV5-6 to TRBJ1-6; TRBD1 might be the D (6 bases). This CDR3 spans 13 amino acids. The germline CDR1 and CDR2 sequences are SGHDT and YYEEEE. Trimming left V 0 bases short and J 8 bases short, with 6 bases between. CDR3 protein: CASSLGQDSPLHF. The CDR3 bases are TGTGCCAGCAGCTTGGGACAGGATTCACCCCTCCACTTT.

The CDR3 DNA reads TGTGCCAGCAGGCCCGGGACAGGGGAGCTGTTTTTT. It is translated as CASRPGTGELFF. The V and J genes are TRBV7-8 and TRBJ2-2, with D perhaps TRBD1 (6 bases). Germline CDR1 reads SGHVS; CDR2 reads FQNEAQ. V lost 6 bases, J lost 8 bases, and 10 bases lay in between. This CDR3 has 12 residues.

This chain joins TRBV20-1 and TRBJ1-6; 11 nucleotides match TRBD1. Germline CDR1 reads DFQATT; CDR2 reads SNEGSKA (reference sequence). V lost 6 bases and J lost 3; bases outside the gene matches: 4. This CDR3 region has 15 residues. The CDR3 sequence: CSATGTGGYNSPLHF. The CDR3 DNA reads TGCAGTGCCACAGGGACAGGGGGCTATAATTCACCCCTCCACTTT.

The chain combines TRBV6-5 with TRBJ2-5, with 9 bases that match TRBD1. In germline, CDR1 is MNHEY, CDR2 SVGAGI. Trimming removed 5 bases from V and 4 bases from J; junction bases left unmatched: 8. The CDR3 length is 15 residues. The DNA of the CDR3 is TGTGCCAGCAGTAAGAAGACAGGGGGTCGAGAGACCCAGTACTTC. This codes for CASSKKTGGRETQYF.

This chain uses TRBV19 with TRBJ2-7; D is uncertain. Germline values: CDR1 LNHDA, CDR2 SQIVND (reference sequence). Trimming left V 5 bases short and J 4 bases short, with 6 bases between. The CDR3 spans 11 residues. CDR3 amino acids: CASSLSYEQYV. The CDR3 bases are TGTGCCAGTAGTCTGTCGTACGAGCAGTACGTC.

V and J are TRBV11-2 and TRBJ2-2; the D gene is possibly TRBD2 (5 bases). The CDR3 consists of 18 residues. Trimming removed 2 bases from V and 0 bases from J, with 16 bases in between. The germline V gene encodes CDR1 SGHAT and CDR2 FQNNGV. The CDR3 sequence is CASSLRGVSGTNTGELFF. CDR3 nucleotide sequence: TGTGCCAGCAGCTTACGCGGTGTGAGCGGAACGAACACCGGGGAGCTGTTTTTT.

Ten or more counts support this clonotype. The chain joins TRBV19 to TRBJ2-1; 12 bases are shared with TRBD2. After removal of 6 bases from V and 8 bases from J, the junction contained 11 bases not matched to a gene. Germline-derived CDR1 and CDR2 are LNHDA and SQIVND (reference sequence). The CDR3 has 16 residues. CDR3 bases: TGTGCCAGTAGCCCGACTAGCGGGAGTATTTTTGATGAGCAGTTCTTC. This gives the protein CASSPTSGSIFDEQFF.

This clonotype has ten or more counts. This chain joins TRBV20-1 and TRBJ1-6; no definite D call. V was pared by 0 bases and J by 8 bases, with 14 bases between. Per the germline V gene, CDR1 is DFQATT and CDR2 is SNEGSKA (reference sequence). The CDR3 length is 15 residues. The chain's CDR3 is CSARETGIAYSPLHF. CDR3 DNA: TGCAGTGCTAGAGAAACCGGGATCGCTTATTCACCCCTCCACTTT.

This clonotype was seen at least ten times. J is TRBJ1-5 and V is TRBV19; 9 positions match TRBD1. The junction had 16 bases not matched to a gene; V was cut back by 5 bases and J by 5 bases. The CDR3 is 18 amino acids. From germline, CDR1 is LNHDA and CDR2 SQIVND (reference sequence). The CDR3 region is CASSPGTGSSPIDQPQHF. As DNA, the CDR3 is TGTGCCAGTAGTCCGGGGACAGGGAGTTCCCCGATCGATCAGCCCCAGCATTTT.

This clonotype was observed at least ten times. This chain connects TRBV20-1 to TRBJ2-1; TRBD2 matches 9 bases. After removal of 5 bases from V and 4 bases from J, the junction contained 12 bases not matched to a gene. Germline CDR1 is DFQATT and CDR2 is SNEGSKA (reference sequence). This CDR3 comprises 16 residues. The DNA for the CDR3 is TGCAGTGCTGCACCCGGGACTAGCCTCCGGTACAATGAGCAGTTCTTC. Translation gives CSAAPGTSLRYNEQFF.